The entry below gives a single T cell receptor beta chain sequence along with its context. What it recognizes is unknown. Germline V lookup: CDR1 SQVTM, CDR2 ANQGSEA. The CDR3 has 14 residues. The V end was cut by 7 bases, the J end by 2 bases, with 16 bases between. The data are from a study of shared clonotypes between healthy human individuals. Whole-study context: The study used three CD4 naive, three CD4 memory, two CD8 naive and one CD8 memory plate per donor.

The naive CD8 population came from CD45RO-negative cells selected for CCR7, without terminally differentiated effector memory CD45RA+ cells. Generated by immunoSEQ multiplex PCR, the TCRdb table keeps only in-frame clones and is missing some. The top ten hold nearly 25% of the sample, which has about 820,000 clones, roughly 92% seen once. Study-level findings and limits: Across subsets, estimated richness was generally greater for naive than for memory populations. Tissue TCR repertoires likely differ from these blood-only repertoires. Incomplete sequencing of sorted subsets was indicated by rarefaction despite large depth.

The material sequenced was naive CD8+ T cells sorted from blood. This clonotype originated in a man aged 25 to 40 in good health. The chain uses TRBV29-1 and TRBJ2-3, with D tentatively TRBD1 (6 bases). The CDR3 region is CSAIRGLDTDTQYF. Written as DNA, the CDR3 is TGCAGCGCCATCAGGGGCTTGGACACAGATACGCAGTATTTT.